Listed below are T cell receptor beta chains from one sample, sequenced in a study of T cells in tuberculosis. Libraries were prepared by immunoSEQ multiplex PCR; TCRdb keeps only in-frame clonotypes and omits some of them. The sample consists of 30,000 to 35,000 clones, roughly nine tenths of them appearing once. The specimen sequenced was PBMCs. These TCRs come from a donor aged 10-29 years with latent tuberculosis or without tuberculosis infection. Both conserved end residues are part of each CDR3. Each record gives: V gene, D gene, J gene, clone size, CDR3 DNA, CDR3 protein. A D gene is named only where the DNA matches it firmly. Only some rows state a clone size, as once, few, many or a class for expanded clones.

v_gene: TRBV29-1
d_gene: NA
j_gene: TRBJ1-1
abundance: NA
CDR3nt: TGCAGCGTTTACTCGAACACTGAAGCTTTCTTT
CDR3aa: CSVYSNTEAFF

v_gene: TRBV9
d_gene: NA
j_gene: TRBJ2-1
abundance: NA
CDR3nt: TGTGCCAGCAACCAGGGGAACCCTCAGCATGAGCAGTTCTTC
CDR3aa: CASNQGNPQHEQFF

v_gene: TRBV28
d_gene: NA
j_gene: TRBJ1-5
abundance: NA
CDR3nt: TGTGCCAGCAGTTCAGGGTTTAGGGGCAATCAGCCCCAGCATTTT
CDR3aa: CASSSGFRGNQPQHF

v_gene: TRBV18
d_gene: NA
j_gene: TRBJ2-2
abundance: NA
CDR3nt: TGTGCCAGCTCACCGGACATCACGAACACCGGGGAGCTGTTTTTT
CDR3aa: CASSPDITNTGELFF

v_gene: TRBV30
d_gene: TRBD2
j_gene: TRBJ2-1
abundance: NA
CDR3nt: TGTGCCTGCCAAGGCGGGAGCCTAGTTCACGACTCCTACAATGAGCAGTTCTTC
CDR3aa: CACQGGSLVHDSYNEQFF

v_gene: TRBV7-9
d_gene: NA
j_gene: TRBJ1-3
abundance: NA
CDR3nt: TGTGCCAGCAGCCCCGAGGGAGGGGGCTCTGGAAACACCATATATTTT
CDR3aa: CASSPEGGGSGNTIYF

v_gene: TRBV11-3
d_gene: TRBD1
j_gene: TRBJ2-7
abundance: NA
CDR3nt: TGTGCCAGCAGCTCCCGGGACAGGGGGCACGAGCAGTACTTC
CDR3aa: CASSSRDRGHEQYF

v_gene: TRBV4-1
d_gene: TRBD1
j_gene: TRBJ1-5
abundance: NA
CDR3nt: TGCGCCAGCAGCCAGAGGGACAGGGAAGGTAGCAATCAGCCCCAGCATTTT
CDR3aa: CASSQRDREGSNQPQHF

v_gene: TRBV28
d_gene: TRBD2
j_gene: TRBJ2-5
abundance: once
CDR3nt: TGTGCCAGCAGTTTAATAGCGGGGTCCCCCCGGGAGACCCAGTACTTC
CDR3aa: CASSLIAGSPRETQYF

v_gene: TRBV5-1
d_gene: TRBD1
j_gene: TRBJ2-7
abundance: once
CDR3nt: TGCGCCAGCAGCTTGGATGCAGGGGGATTCTCCTACGAGCAGTACTTC
CDR3aa: CASSLDAGGFSYEQYF

v_gene: TRBV4-3
d_gene: NA
j_gene: TRBJ1-1
abundance: NA
CDR3nt: TGCGCCAGCAGCCAATCGTTCACAGGTCTTGAAGCTTTCTTT
CDR3aa: CASSQSFTGLEAFF

v_gene: TRBV10-3
d_gene: TRBD2
j_gene: TRBJ2-3
abundance: NA
CDR3nt: TGTGCCATCAGTGAGCCGACTAGCGGGAGGGCAGATACGCAGTATTTT
CDR3aa: CAISEPTSGRADTQYF

v_gene: TRBV29-1
d_gene: NA
j_gene: TRBJ2-7
abundance: once
CDR3nt: TGCAGCGTTCGATCTGACATCGTTGTCGACGAGCAGTATTTC
CDR3aa: CSVRSDIVVDEQYF

v_gene: TRBV18
d_gene: TRBD1
j_gene: TRBJ2-2
abundance: NA
CDR3nt: TGTGCCAGTAGGGACAGGACGAACACCGGGGAGCTGTTTTTT
CDR3aa: CASRDRTNTGELFF

v_gene: TRBV19
d_gene: NA
j_gene: TRBJ2-3
abundance: NA
CDR3nt: TGTGCCAGTAGTCTGGGACAGGGAAGGGCAAGCGGGGGAACAGATACGCAGTATTTT
CDR3aa: CASSLGQGRASGGTDTQYF

v_gene: TRBV19
d_gene: NA
j_gene: TRBJ2-1
abundance: NA
CDR3nt: TGTGCCAGTAGTCTCGGGGTCTACAATGAGCAGTTCTTC
CDR3aa: CASSLGVYNEQFF

v_gene: TRBV6-5
d_gene: NA
j_gene: TRBJ2-7
abundance: NA
CDR3nt: TGTGCCAGCAGTTGGCAGGGGTACGAGCAGTACTTC
CDR3aa: CASSWQGYEQYF

v_gene: TRBV5-4
d_gene: TRBD2
j_gene: TRBJ2-5
abundance: NA
CDR3nt: TGTGCCAGCAGCGAGGGACTAGCGGGGGTACAAGAGACCCAGTACTTC
CDR3aa: CASSEGLAGVQETQYF

v_gene: TRBV15
d_gene: TRBD1
j_gene: TRBJ1-1
abundance: NA
CDR3nt: TGTGCCACCAGCAGGGACAGGGGGAGAACTGAAGCTTTCTTT
CDR3aa: CATSRDRGRTEAFF

v_gene: TRBV19
d_gene: TRBD1
j_gene: TRBJ1-5
abundance: NA
CDR3nt: TGTGCCACCGGACAGGGGACGAATCAGCCCCAGCATTTT
CDR3aa: CATGQGTNQPQHF

v_gene: TRBV6-1
d_gene: TRBD2
j_gene: TRBJ2-7
abundance: NA
CDR3nt: TGTGCCACTCCCGGGGAGGGGCACTCCTACGAGCAGTACTTC
CDR3aa: CATPGEGHSYEQYF

v_gene: TRBV29-1
d_gene: TRBD1
j_gene: TRBJ1-2
abundance: NA
CDR3nt: TGCAGCGTTGAAGAGCCGGGACAGGGTGTAAGCGCCTATGGCTACACCTTC
CDR3aa: CSVEEPGQGVSAYGYTF